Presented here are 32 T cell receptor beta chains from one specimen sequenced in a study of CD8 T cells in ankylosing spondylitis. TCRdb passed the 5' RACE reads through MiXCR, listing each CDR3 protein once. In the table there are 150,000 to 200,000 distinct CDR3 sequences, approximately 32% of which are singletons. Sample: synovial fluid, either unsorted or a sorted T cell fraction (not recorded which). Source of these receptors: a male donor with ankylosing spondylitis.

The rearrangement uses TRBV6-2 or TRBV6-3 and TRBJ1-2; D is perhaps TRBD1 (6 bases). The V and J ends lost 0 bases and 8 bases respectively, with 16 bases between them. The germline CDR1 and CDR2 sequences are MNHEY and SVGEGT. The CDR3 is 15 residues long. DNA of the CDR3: TGTGCCAGCAGTTACTCGATGAGCAGGGGAGGCGGCTACACCTTC. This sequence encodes CASSYSMSRGGGYTF.

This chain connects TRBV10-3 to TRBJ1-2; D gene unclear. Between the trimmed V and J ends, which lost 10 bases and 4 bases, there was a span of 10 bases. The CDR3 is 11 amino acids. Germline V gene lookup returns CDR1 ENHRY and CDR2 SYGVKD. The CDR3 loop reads CATRLGYGYTF. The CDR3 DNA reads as TGTGCCACTCGACTGGGCTATGGCTACACCTTC.

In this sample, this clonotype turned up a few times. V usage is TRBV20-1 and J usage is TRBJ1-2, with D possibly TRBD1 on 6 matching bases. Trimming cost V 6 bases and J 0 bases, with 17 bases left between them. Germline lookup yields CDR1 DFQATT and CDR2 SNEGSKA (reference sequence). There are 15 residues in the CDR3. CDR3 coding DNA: TGCAGTGCCCACGGACAGATAACAACTAACTATGGCTACACCTTC. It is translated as CSAHGQITTNYGYTF.

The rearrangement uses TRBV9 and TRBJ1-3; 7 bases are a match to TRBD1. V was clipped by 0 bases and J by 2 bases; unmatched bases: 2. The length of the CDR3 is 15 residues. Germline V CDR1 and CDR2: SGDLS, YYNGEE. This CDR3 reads CASSVAGTAGNTIYF. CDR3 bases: TGTGCCAGCAGCGTAGCTGGGACAGCTGGAAACACCATATATTTT.

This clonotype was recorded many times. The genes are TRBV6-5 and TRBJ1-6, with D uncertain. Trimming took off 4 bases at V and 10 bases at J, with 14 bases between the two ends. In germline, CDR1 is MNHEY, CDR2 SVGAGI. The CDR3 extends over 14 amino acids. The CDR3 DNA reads TGTGCCAGCAGTTCCGGGCCCGAGGGCTCACCCCTCCACTTT. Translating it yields CASSSGPEGSPLHF.

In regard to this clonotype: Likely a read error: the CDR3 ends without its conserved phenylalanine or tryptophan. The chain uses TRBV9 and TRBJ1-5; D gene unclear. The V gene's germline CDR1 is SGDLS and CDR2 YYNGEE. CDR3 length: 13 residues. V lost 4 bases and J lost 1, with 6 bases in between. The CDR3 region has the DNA TGTGCCAGCAGCAAAGTGAGCAATCAGCCCCAGCATTAT. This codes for CASSKVSNQPQHY.

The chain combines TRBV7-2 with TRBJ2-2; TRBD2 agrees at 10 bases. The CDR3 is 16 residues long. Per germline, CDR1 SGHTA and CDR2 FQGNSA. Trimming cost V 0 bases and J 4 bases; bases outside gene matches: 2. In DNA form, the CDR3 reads TGTGCCAGCAGCTTAGCAGCGGGAGGGCTCACCGGGGAGCTGTTTTTT. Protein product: CASSLAAGGLTGELFF. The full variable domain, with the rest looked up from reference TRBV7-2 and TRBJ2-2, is GAGVSQSPSNKVTEKGKDVELRCDPISGHTALYWYRQSLGQGLEFLIYFQGNSAPDKSGLPSDRFSAERTGGSVSTLTIQRTQQEDSAVYLCASSLAAGGLTGELFFGEGSRLTVL.

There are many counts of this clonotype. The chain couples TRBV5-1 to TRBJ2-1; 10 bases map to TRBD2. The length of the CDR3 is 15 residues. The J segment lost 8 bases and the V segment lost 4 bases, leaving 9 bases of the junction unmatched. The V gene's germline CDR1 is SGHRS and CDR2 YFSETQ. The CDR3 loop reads CASSRGASGGDEQFF. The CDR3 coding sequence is TGCGCCAGCAGCAGAGGAGCTAGCGGGGGTGATGAGCAGTTCTTC.

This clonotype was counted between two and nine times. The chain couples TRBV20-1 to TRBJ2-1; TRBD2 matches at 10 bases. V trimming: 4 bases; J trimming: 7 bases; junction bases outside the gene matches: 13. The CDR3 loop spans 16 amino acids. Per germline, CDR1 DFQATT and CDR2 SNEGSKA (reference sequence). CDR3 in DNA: TGCAGTGCTACGCTATGGACTAGCGGCCTGGGTAATGAGCAGTTCTTC. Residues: CSATLWTSGLGNEQFF.

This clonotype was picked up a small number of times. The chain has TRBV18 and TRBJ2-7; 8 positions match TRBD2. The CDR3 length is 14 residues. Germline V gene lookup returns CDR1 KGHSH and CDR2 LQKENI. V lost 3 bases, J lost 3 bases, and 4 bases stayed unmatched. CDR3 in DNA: TGTGCCAGCTCACCGGTCGGGAGGGGCTACGAGCAGTACTTC. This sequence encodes CASSPVGRGYEQYF.

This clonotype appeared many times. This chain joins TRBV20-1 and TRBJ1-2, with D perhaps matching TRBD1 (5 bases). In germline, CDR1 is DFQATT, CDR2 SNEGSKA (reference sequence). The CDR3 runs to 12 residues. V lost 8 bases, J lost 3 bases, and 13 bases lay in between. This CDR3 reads CSPYTGDYGYTF. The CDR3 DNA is TGCAGTCCATATACGGGGGACTATGGCTACACCTTC.

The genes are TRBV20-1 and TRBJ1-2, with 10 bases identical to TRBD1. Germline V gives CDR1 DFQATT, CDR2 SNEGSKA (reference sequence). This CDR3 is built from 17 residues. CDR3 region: CSSRVPRDRGGAGGYTF. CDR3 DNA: TGCAGCTCCCGGGTGCCCCGGGACAGGGGAGGTGCCGGTGGCTACACCTTC.

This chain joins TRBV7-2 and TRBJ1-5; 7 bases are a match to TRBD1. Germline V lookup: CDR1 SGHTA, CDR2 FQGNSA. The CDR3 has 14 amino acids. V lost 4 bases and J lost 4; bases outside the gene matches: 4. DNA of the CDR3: TGTGCCAGCAGCTCAGGGGGGTTAAATCAGCCCCAGCATTTT. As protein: CASSSGGLNQPQHF.

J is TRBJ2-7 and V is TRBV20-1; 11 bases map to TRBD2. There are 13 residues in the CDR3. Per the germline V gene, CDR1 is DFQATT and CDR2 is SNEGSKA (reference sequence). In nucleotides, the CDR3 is TGCAGGGCCAGGGGGCTAGCGGGGGGCCGGGAGTACTTC. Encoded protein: CRARGLAGGREYF.

The CDR3 region is CASSLPGSTDTQYF. CDR3 DNA: TGTGCCAGCAGCTTACCGGGGTCCACAGATACGCAGTATTTT. This chain joins TRBV7-2 and TRBJ2-3; TRBD2 is a possible D gene (5 bases). V was pared by 2 bases and J by 2 bases, with 8 bases between. CDR3 length: 14 amino acids. Germline V CDR1 and CDR2: SGHTA, FQGNSA.

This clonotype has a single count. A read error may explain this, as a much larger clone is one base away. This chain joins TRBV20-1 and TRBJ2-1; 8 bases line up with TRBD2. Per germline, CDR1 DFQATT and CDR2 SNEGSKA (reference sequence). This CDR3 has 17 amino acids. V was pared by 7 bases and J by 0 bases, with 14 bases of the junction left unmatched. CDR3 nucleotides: TGCAGTGTCCAGGCCCCCGGCGGGGGGAGCTCCTACAATGAGCAGTTCTTC. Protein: CSVQAPGGGSSYNEQFF.

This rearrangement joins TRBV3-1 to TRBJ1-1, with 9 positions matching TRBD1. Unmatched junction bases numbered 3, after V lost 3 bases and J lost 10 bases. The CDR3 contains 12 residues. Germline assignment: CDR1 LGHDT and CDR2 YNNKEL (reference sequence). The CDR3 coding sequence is TGTGCCAGCAGCCAGGGGGACAGGGTAGCTTTCTTT. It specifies CASSQGDRVAFF.

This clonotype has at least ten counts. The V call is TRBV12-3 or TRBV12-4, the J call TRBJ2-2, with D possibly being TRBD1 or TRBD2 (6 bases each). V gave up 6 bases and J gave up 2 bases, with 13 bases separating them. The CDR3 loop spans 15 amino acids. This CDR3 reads CASSLGGTNTGELFF. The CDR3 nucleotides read TGTGCCAGCAGCTTGGGCGGGACAAACACCGGGGAGCTGTTTTTT.

The CDR3 protein is CSARPPAATVYGYTF. CDR3 nucleotides: TGCAGTGCTAGACCCCCCGCGGCGACAGTATATGGCTACACCTTC. The rearrangement joins TRBV20-1 to TRBJ1-2, with a tentative D call TRBD1 (5 bases). The CDR3 loop spans 15 amino acids. The ends were cut back, 2 bases at V and 5 bases at J, with 18 bases in the middle. The germline V gene encodes CDR1 DFQATT and CDR2 SNEGSKA (reference sequence).

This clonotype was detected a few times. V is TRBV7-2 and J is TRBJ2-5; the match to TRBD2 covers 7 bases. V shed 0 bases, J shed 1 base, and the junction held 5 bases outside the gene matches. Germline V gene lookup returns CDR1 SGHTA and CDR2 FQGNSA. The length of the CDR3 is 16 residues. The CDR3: CASSLAHSSGQETQYF. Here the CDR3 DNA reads TGTGCCAGCAGCTTAGCGCATTCTAGCGGCCAAGAGACCCAGTACTTC. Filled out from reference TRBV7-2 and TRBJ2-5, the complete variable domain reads GAGVSQSPSNKVTEKGKDVELRCDPISGHTALYWYRQSLGQGLEFLIYFQGNSAPDKSGLPSDRFSAERTGGSVSTLTIQRTQQEDSAVYLCASSLAHSSGQETQYFGPGTRLLVL.

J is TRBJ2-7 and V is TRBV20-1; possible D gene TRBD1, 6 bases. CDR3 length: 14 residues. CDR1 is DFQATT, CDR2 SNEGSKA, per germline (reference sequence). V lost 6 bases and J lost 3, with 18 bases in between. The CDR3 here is CSAPGTKKNYEQYF. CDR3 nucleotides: TGCAGTGCCCCCGGGACAAAGAAAAACTACGAGCAGTACTTC.

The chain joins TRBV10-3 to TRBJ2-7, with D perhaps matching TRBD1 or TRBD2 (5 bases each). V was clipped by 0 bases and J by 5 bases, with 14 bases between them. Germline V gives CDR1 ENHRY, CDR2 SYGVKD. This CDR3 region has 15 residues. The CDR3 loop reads CAISESRDGRNEQYF. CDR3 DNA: TGTGCCATCAGTGAGTCCCGGGACGGACGGAACGAGCAGTACTTC.

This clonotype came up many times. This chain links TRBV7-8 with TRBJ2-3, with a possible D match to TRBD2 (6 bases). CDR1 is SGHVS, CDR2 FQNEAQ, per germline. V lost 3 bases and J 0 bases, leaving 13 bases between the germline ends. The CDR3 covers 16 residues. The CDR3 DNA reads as TGTGCCAGCAGCTTGTCGGGCGGGAAGAGCACAGATACGCAGTATTTT. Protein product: CASSLSGGKSTDTQYF.

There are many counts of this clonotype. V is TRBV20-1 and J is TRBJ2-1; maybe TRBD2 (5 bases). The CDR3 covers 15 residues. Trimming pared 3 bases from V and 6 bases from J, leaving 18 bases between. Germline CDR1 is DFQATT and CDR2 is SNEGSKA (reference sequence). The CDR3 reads CSASRAGRNINEQFF. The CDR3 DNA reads TGCAGTGCTAGTAGGGCGGGTCGGAATATCAATGAGCAGTTCTTC.

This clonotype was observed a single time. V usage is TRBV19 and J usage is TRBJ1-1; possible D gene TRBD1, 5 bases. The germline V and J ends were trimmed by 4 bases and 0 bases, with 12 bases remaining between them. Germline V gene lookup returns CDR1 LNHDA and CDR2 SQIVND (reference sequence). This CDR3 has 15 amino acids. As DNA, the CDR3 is TGTGCCAGTAGTACCCCCAGGGCCCTGAACACTGAAGCTTTCTTT. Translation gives CASSTPRALNTEAFF.

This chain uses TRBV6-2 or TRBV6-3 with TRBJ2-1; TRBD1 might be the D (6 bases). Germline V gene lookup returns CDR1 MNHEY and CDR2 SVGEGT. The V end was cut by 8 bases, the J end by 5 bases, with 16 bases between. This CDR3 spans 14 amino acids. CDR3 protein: CASYEVGGHNEQFF. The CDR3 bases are TGTGCCAGCTATGAAGTAGGGGGTCACAATGAGCAGTTCTTC.

The CDR3 DNA reads TGCAGTGTCGGACAGGGTCGCACTGAAGCTTTCTTT. As protein: CSVGQGRTEAFF. The V gene is TRBV20-1, the J gene TRBJ1-1; TRBD1 matches 8 bases. The CDR3 sequence is 12 residues long. J lost 4 bases, V lost 7 bases, and 5 bases had no gene match. The germline gives CDR1 DFQATT, CDR2 SNEGSKA (reference sequence).

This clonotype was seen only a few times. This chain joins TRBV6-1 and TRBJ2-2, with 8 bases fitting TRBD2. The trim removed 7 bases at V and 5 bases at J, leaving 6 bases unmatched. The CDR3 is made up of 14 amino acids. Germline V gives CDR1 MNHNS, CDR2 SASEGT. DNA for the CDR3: TGTGCCAGCATGGGCGGGGGGCATACCGGGGAGCTGTTTTTT. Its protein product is CASMGGGHTGELFF.

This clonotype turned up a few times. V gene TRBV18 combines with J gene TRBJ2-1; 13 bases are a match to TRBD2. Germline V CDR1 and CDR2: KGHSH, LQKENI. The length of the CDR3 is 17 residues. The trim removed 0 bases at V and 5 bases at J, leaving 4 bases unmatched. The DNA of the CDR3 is TGTGCCAGCTCACCACCAGGACTAGCGGGAGTGGACAATGAGCAGTTCTTC. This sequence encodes CASSPPGLAGVDNEQFF.

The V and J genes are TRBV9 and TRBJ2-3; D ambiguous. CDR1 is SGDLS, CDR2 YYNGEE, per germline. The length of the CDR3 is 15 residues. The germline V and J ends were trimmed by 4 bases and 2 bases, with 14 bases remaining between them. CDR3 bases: TGTGCCAGCAGCAACCAAGTGCGATTCACAGATACGCAGTATTTT. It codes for CASSNQVRFTDTQYF.

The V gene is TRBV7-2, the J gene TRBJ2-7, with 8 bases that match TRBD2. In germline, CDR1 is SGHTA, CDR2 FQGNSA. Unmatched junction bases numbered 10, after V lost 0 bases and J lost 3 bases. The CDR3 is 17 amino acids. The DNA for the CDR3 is TGTGCCAGCAGCTTAGCGCCCTTTCGGGGGGGCAGCTACGAGCAGTACTTC. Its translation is CASSLAPFRGGSYEQYF.

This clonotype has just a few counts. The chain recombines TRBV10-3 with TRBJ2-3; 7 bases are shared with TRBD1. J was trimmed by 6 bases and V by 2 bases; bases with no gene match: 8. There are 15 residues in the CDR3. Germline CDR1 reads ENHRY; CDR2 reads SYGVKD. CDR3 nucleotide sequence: TGTGCCATCAGTGAGCGGACAGGTATAGGGGATACGCAGTATTTT. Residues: CAISERTGIGDTQYF.